This entry lists 30 T cell receptor beta chains sequenced from one sample in a study of a mutant IDH1 vaccine in newly diagnosed glioma (dated by TCRdb to the early 2020s). The sample's time point label, decoded: week 35, safety follow-up. A 20-mer mutant IDH1 peptide at 300 micrograms in Montanide made up each vaccine dose, which was injected subcutaneously together with topical imiquimod. These receptors have no identified antigens. The library was obtained by the immunoSEQ multiplex PCR assay. Not all clones reach the TCRdb copy of this immuneACCESS table, which keeps in-frame sequences only. Checked studies attribute under half of the gap to unresolved V genes and leave the rest unexplained. Within this sample are over 60,000 clones, with roughly four fifths of them counted one time only. The top ten clones comprise roughly 5% of the sample. The material was PBMCs, obtained from a glioma patient whose treatment included an IDH1 peptide vaccine. The receptors here all came from a man aged 35-49 years with glioma.

CDR3 DNA: TGCGCCAGCTCCCGAGGGGACTCTGGGGCCAACGTCCTGACTTTC. Its translation: CASSRGDSGANVLTF. The chain has TRBV5-1 and TRBJ2-6; D possibly matches TRBD1 or TRBD2 (5 bases each). The CDR3 covers 15 residues. V lost 7 bases and J 0 bases, leaving 11 bases between the germline ends. Germline V lookup: CDR1 SGHRS, CDR2 YFSETQ.

The chain employs TRBV15 and TRBJ2-5; the match to TRBD2 covers 14 bases. The CDR3 has 18 amino acids. V dropped 1 base and J dropped 5; count of bases not matched to a gene: 9. CDR1 and CDR2 from the germline V gene are LNHNV and YYDKDF (reference sequence). CDR3 amino acids: CATSRGGLAGGRGETQYF. CDR3 DNA sequence: TGTGCCACCAGCAGAGGCGGACTAGCGGGAGGTCGGGGTGAGACCCAGTACTTC.

J is TRBJ1-1 and V is TRBV19; 8 positions match TRBD1. Unmatched junction bases numbered 9, after V lost 5 bases and J lost 1 base. This CDR3 comprises 16 residues. Germline lookup yields CDR1 LNHDA and CDR2 SQIVND (reference sequence). The CDR3 region is CASSGGTGKQNTEAFF. The CDR3, as DNA: TGTGCCAGTAGTGGGGGGACAGGAAAACAGAACACTGAAGCTTTCTTT.

This CDR3 reads CASRGGVGNQPQHF. CDR3 nucleotides: TGTGCCAGCAGAGGAGGGGTGGGCAATCAGCCCCAGCATTTT. The chain has TRBV6-5 and TRBJ1-5, with a tentative D call TRBD1 (5 bases). This CDR3 comprises 14 residues. V was cut by 6 bases and J by 2 bases, with 11 bases left in between. Looked up from germline, CDR1 is MNHEY and CDR2 is SVGAGI.

The chain links TRBV6-6 to TRBJ1-2, with D hard to call. CDR3 length equals 15 residues. Trimming took off 0 bases at V and 0 bases at J, with 8 bases between the two ends. Germline CDR1 is MNHNY and CDR2 is SVGAGI (reference sequence). The CDR3 DNA is TGTGCCAGCAGTTACTCCGACGTGTCTAACTATGGCTACACCTTC. Translating gives CASSYSDVSNYGYTF.

The rearrangement uses TRBV6-1 and TRBJ1-2, with D possibly matching TRBD1 (5 bases). Germline V lookup: CDR1 MNHNS, CDR2 SASEGT. With 6 bases removed from V and 4 bases from J, the gap between germline ends came to 12 bases. CDR3 length equals 13 residues. The CDR3 sequence: CASRIGTVYGYTF. CDR3 nucleotide sequence: TGTGCCAGCAGAATCGGGACGGTCTATGGCTACACCTTC.

This sequence joins TRBV4-1 and TRBJ1-1, with D hard to call. The CDR3 covers 14 residues. Germline lookup yields CDR1 MGHRA and CDR2 YSYEKL. The V end lost 1 base, the J end lost 1 base, and 7 bases lay between the germline ends. Written as DNA, the CDR3 is TGCGCCAGCAGCCAAGTGGGAGCGAACACTGAAGCTTTCTTT. It is translated as CASSQVGANTEAFF.

The chain carries TRBV7-2 and TRBJ2-7; 9 bases align to TRBD1. V lost 7 bases to trimming and J lost 7 bases; unmatched junction nucleotides: 17. Germline assignment: CDR1 SGHTA and CDR2 FQGNSA. The CDR3 loop spans 16 amino acids. CDR3 loop: CASTPPEDRGSGEQYF. CDR3 coding DNA: TGTGCCAGCACTCCCCCGGAGGACAGGGGTTCCGGGGAGCAGTACTTC.

V is TRBV2 and J is TRBJ2-3; 9 nucleotides match TRBD2. Germline assignment: CDR1 SNHLY and CDR2 FYNNEI. Losses at the gene ends were 6 bases for V and 0 bases for J; bases not matched to a gene: 4. The CDR3 spans 15 residues. CDR3 protein: CASRGLATSTDTQYF. The CDR3, as DNA: TGTGCCAGCAGGGGACTAGCTACTAGCACAGATACGCAGTATTTT.

The chain employs TRBV7-2 and TRBJ1-4; 11 bases line up with TRBD1. This CDR3 spans 17 amino acids. V was clipped by 5 bases and J by 5 bases; unmatched bases: 10. The V gene's germline CDR1 is SGHTA and CDR2 FQGNSA. This CDR3 is CASSLGQGARRNEKLFF. CDR3 bases: TGTGCCAGCAGCCTCGGACAGGGGGCGCGACGGAATGAAAAACTGTTTTTT.

This chain uses TRBV28 with TRBJ2-2, with D hard to call. CDR1 and CDR2 (germline): MDHEN, SYDVKM. Trimming took off 4 bases at V and 1 base at J, with 4 bases between the two ends. The length of the CDR3 is 13 residues. CDR3 in amino acids: CASSYQNTGELFF. Written as DNA, the CDR3 is TGTGCCAGCAGTTACCAGAACACCGGGGAGCTGTTTTTT. The full variable domain, in which reference TRBV28 and TRBJ2-2 provide the parts outside the CDR3, is DVKVTQSSRYLVKRTGEKVFLECVQDMDHENMFWYRQDPGLGLRLIYFSYDVKMKEKGDIPEGYSVSREKKERFSLILESASTNQTSMYLCASSYQNTGELFFGEGSRLTVL.

V gene TRBV5-1 combines with J gene TRBJ1-2; 9 nucleotides align to TRBD1. The CDR3 runs to 20 residues. V gave up 2 bases and J gave up 3 bases; unmatched junction bases: 20. The germline CDR1 and CDR2 sequences are SGHRS and YFSETQ. CDR3 nucleotide sequence: TGCGCCAGCAGCTTACCGGCCCTCATGACAGGGGGAATTGTAGACTATGGCTACACCTTC. This sequence encodes CASSLPALMTGGIVDYGYTF. Full variable domain (missing parts from reference TRBV5-1 and TRBJ1-2): KAGVTQTPRYLIKTRGQQVTLSCSPISGHRSVSWYQQTPGQGLQFLFEYFSETQRNKGNFPGRFSGRQFSNSRSEMNVSTLELGDSALYLCASSLPALMTGGIVDYGYTFGSGTRLTVV.

The rearrangement joins TRBV6-5 to TRBJ2-7, with 12 bases aligning to TRBD2. CDR1 MNHEY and CDR2 SVGAGI come from the germline V gene. The length of the CDR3 is 14 residues. The V segment lost 8 bases and the J segment 6 bases; nucleotides outside the gene matches: 8. The DNA for the CDR3 is TGTGCCAGCTGCAGGACTAGCGGGGATAGCGAGCAGTACTTC. Protein: CASCRTSGDSEQYF.

V usage is TRBV5-5 and J usage is TRBJ2-7; D is unclear. The V end lost 0 bases, the J end lost 0 bases, and 10 bases lay between the germline ends. CDR1 and CDR2 (germline): SGHKS, YYEKEE (reference sequence). This CDR3 comprises 15 residues. The CDR3 reads CASSLDATGSYEQYF. The CDR3 nucleotides are TGTGCCAGCAGCTTGGACGCGACTGGCTCCTACGAGCAGTACTTC.

The chain recombines TRBV5-1 with TRBJ1-4; D is unclear. The CDR3 totals 15 residues. The ends were cut back, 2 bases at V and 7 bases at J, with 15 bases in the middle. CDR1 is SGHRS and CDR2 is YFSETQ in the germline V gene. The CDR3 reads CASSLDGEEVEKLFF. DNA for the CDR3: TGCGCCAGCAGCTTAGACGGCGAGGAGGTTGAAAAACTGTTTTTT.

This chain uses TRBV6-6 with TRBJ2-7; weak D call: TRBD2 (5 bases). Trimming removed 4 bases at V and 7 bases at J, with 11 bases between. Per the germline V gene, CDR1 is MNHNY and CDR2 is SVGAGI (reference sequence). The CDR3 contains 12 residues. The CDR3 DNA sequence: TGTGCCAGCAGTTCACAGCCGGGGGAGCAGTACTTC. Protein sequence: CASSSQPGEQYF.

In this sample, this clone turned up once. V is TRBV12-5 and J is TRBJ2-2; weak D call: TRBD2 (6 bases). The germline V gene has CDR1 LGHNT and CDR2 FRNRAP. Trimming took 0 bases from V and 5 from J, leaving 7 bases between them. This CDR3 is 14 amino acids long. CDR3 sequence: CASGLVAGTGELFF. As DNA, the CDR3 is TGTGCTAGTGGTTTGGTGGCGGGGACCGGGGAGCTGTTTTTT.

The CDR3 loop reads CASSHDGHEQYF. The CDR3, as DNA: TGCGCCAGCAGCCATGATGGACACGAGCAGTACTTC. The chain carries TRBV4-3 and TRBJ2-7; D not certain. Trimming shortened V by 3 bases and J by 5 bases, and 8 bases separated the two germline ends. Germline V gene sequence: CDR1 LGHNA, CDR2 YSLEER. The CDR3 sequence is 12 residues long.

This clone occurred once. CDR3 sequence (DNA): TGTGCCAGCAGCGACAAGACTAGCGGGGGCTCGAACACCGGGGAGCTGTTTTTT. Amino acids: CASSDKTSGGSNTGELFF. The chain is built from TRBV7-9 and TRBJ2-2; 12 nucleotides line up with TRBD2. V was pared by 5 bases and J by 0 bases, with 7 bases of the junction left unmatched. CDR1 is SEHNR and CDR2 is FQNEAQ in the germline V gene (reference sequence). This CDR3 comprises 18 residues. The variable domain in full, completed from reference TRBV7-9 and TRBJ2-2, reads DTGVSQNPRHKITKRGQNVTFRCDPISEHNRLYWYRQTLGQGPEFLTYFQNEAQLEKSRLLSDRFSAERPKGSFSTLEIQRTEQGDSAMYLCASSDKTSGGSNTGELFFGEGSRLTVL.

The chain joins TRBV25-1 to TRBJ2-7; 10 nucleotides match TRBD1. V lost 2 bases and J lost 6; bases outside the gene matches: 7. The CDR3 is 15 residues long. Germline lookup yields CDR1 MGHDK and CDR2 SYGVNS. DNA of the CDR3: TGTGCCAGCAGTGAACTCCGACAGGGGGCGACCGAGCAGTACTTC. This encodes CASSELRQGATEQYF.

J is TRBJ1-1 and V is TRBV10-3; 7 bases agree with TRBD1. The junction had 11 bases not matched to a gene; V was cut back by 4 bases and J by 3 bases. The CDR3 extends over 16 amino acids. CDR1 and CDR2 from the germline V gene are ENHRY and SYGVKD. The CDR3 reads CAISGGFDRVDTEAFF. The CDR3 DNA reads as TGTGCCATCAGTGGGGGTTTTGACAGGGTCGACACTGAAGCTTTCTTT.

There are a few counts of this clone. The V and J genes are TRBV29-1 and TRBJ2-2; D not certain. This CDR3 has 11 amino acids. Germline CDR1 and CDR2: SQVTM and ANQGSEA. The V and J ends lost 7 bases and 5 bases respectively, with 8 bases between them. The CDR3 DNA follows: TGCAGCGCCGTGGGGACCGGGGAGCTGTTTTTT. Encoded protein: CSAVGTGELFF.

This sequence joins TRBV5-1 and TRBJ1-1; D gene uncertain. V dropped 3 bases and J dropped 3 bases, with 15 bases sitting between them. Germline V gene data show CDR1 as SGHRS and CDR2 as YFSETQ. CDR3 length: 15 residues. The CDR3 nucleotides read TGCGCCAGCAGCTCGCCCGTCGACCACTACACTGAAGCTTTCTTT. Its translation is CASSSPVDHYTEAFF.

V is TRBV5-5 and J is TRBJ1-5; TRBD1 agrees at 11 bases. Per germline, CDR1 SGHKS and CDR2 YYEKEE (reference sequence). Trimming at V came to 4 bases and at J to 3 bases, leaving 6 bases not matched to a gene. This CDR3 spans 16 amino acids. CDR3 sequence reads: CASSQGQGGANQPQHF. The CDR3 DNA sequence: TGTGCCAGCAGCCAGGGACAGGGGGGCGCCAATCAGCCCCAGCATTTT.

The rearrangement uses TRBV4-1 and TRBJ2-5; D uncertain. With the DNA end fitting TRBJ2-7 better, the J assignment may be wrong. This CDR3 spans 14 amino acids. CDR1 is MGHRA, CDR2 YSYEKL, per germline. CDR3 DNA sequence: TGCGCCAGCAGCCAAGGGCAGTTCTCCTACGAGCAGTACTTC. It specifies CASSQGQFSYEQYF.

The V call is TRBV12-5, the J call TRBJ1-3; D call uncertain. V was trimmed by 0 bases and J by 2 bases, leaving 2 bases between them. CDR1 and CDR2 (germline): LGHNT, FRNRAP. The CDR3 contains 13 residues. In DNA form, the CDR3 reads TGTGCTAGTGGTTTGGTGACTGGAAACACCATATATTTT. This translates into CASGLVTGNTIYF.

The gene calls are TRBV28 and TRBJ2-3, with 8 bases fitting TRBD2. This CDR3 has 15 residues. The junction had 8 bases not matched to a gene; V was cut back by 6 bases and J by 3 bases. The germline CDR1 and CDR2 sequences are MDHEN and SYDVKM. For the CDR3, the DNA is TGTGCCAGCAGCCATCAACGGGAGGGGACAGATACGCAGTATTTT. This codes for CASSHQREGTDTQYF.

The chain couples TRBV7-9 to TRBJ1-4; 8 bases are a match to TRBD1. Germline CDR1 reads SEHNR; CDR2 reads FQNEAQ (reference sequence). V shed 5 bases, J shed 7 bases, and the junction held 9 bases outside the gene matches. This CDR3 is built from 15 residues. This CDR3 reads CASSPGGQASEKLFF. CDR3 bases: TGTGCCAGCAGCCCCGGGGGACAGGCGAGTGAAAAACTGTTTTTT.

This clone was counted a few times. The chain combines TRBV2 with TRBJ1-1; D is possibly TRBD1 (5 bases). Germline loops: CDR1 SNHLY, CDR2 FYNNEI. The CDR3 is 13 amino acids. Trimming took off 7 bases at V and 0 bases at J, with 9 bases between the two ends. In DNA form, the CDR3 reads TGTGCCAGCAAGGGGACGATGAACACTGAAGCTTTCTTT. It codes for CASKGTMNTEAFF. The whole variable domain, filled in from reference TRBV2 and TRBJ1-1, reads EPEVTQTPSHQVTQMGQEVILRCVPISNHLYFYWYRQILGQKVEFLVSFYNNEISEKSEIFDDQFSVERPDGSNFTLKIRSTKLEDSAMYFCASKGTMNTEAFFGQGTRLTVV.

This clone was counted a single time. The chain is built from TRBV28 and TRBJ2-1, with D possibly being TRBD1 (6 bases). The CDR3 totals 14 residues. Trimming took off 5 bases at V and 5 bases at J, with 13 bases between the two ends. CDR1 and CDR2 (germline): MDHEN, SYDVKM. As DNA, the CDR3 is TGTGCCAGCAGTAAGACAGGTCGCCACAATGAGCAGTTCTTC. Translation gives CASSKTGRHNEQFF.